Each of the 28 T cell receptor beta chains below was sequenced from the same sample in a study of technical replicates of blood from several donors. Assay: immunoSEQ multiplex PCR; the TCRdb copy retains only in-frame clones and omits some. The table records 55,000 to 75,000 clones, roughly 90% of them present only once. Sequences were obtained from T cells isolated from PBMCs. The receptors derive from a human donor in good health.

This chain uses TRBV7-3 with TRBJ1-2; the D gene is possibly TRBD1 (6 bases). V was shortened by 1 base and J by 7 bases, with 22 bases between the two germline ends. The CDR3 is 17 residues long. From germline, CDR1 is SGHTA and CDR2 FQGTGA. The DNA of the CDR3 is TGTGCCAGCAGCTTAAGAGGCGGGCTGGTGGGGGCCCCTGGCTACACCTTC. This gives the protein CASSLRGGLVGAPGYTF.

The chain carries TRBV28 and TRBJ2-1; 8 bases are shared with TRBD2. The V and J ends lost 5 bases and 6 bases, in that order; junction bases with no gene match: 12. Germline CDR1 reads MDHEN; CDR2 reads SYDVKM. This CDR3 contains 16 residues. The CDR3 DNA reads TGTGCCAGCAGTGCGCCTACTAGCGGCCAGCGCAATGAGCAGTTCTTC. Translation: CASSAPTSGQRNEQFF.

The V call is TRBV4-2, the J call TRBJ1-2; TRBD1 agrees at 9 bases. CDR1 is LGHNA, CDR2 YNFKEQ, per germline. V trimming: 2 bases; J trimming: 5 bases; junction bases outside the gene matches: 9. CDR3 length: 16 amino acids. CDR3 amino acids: CASSQLDRGFSYGYTF. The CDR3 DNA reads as TGTGCCAGCAGCCAATTAGACAGGGGGTTTTCTTATGGCTACACCTTC.

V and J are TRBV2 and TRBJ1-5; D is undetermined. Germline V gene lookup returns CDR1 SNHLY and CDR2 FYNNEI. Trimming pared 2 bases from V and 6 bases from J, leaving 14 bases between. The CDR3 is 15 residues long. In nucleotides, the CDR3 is TGTGCCAGCAGTGAAACTCGAACAGAGGGTCAGCCCCAGCATTTT. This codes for CASSETRTEGQPQHF. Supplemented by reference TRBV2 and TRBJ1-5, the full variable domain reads EPEVTQTPSHQVTQMGQEVILRCVPISNHLYFYWYRQILGQKVEFLVSFYNNEISEKSEIFDDQFSVERPDGSNFTLKIRSTKLEDSAMYFCASSETRTEGQPQHFGDGTRLSIL.

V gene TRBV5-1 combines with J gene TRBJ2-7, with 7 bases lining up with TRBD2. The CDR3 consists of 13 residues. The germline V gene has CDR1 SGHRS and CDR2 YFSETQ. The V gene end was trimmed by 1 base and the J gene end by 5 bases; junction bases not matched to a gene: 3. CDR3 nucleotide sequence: TGCGCCAGCAGCTTGACGGGAGGCGACGAGCAGTACTTC. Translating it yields CASSLTGGDEQYF.

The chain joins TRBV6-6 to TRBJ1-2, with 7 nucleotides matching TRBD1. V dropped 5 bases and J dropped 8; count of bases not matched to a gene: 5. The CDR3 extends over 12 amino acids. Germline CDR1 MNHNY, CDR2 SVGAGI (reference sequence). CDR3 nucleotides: TGTGCCAGCAGTCAAGGGGGCGCGGGCTACACCTTC. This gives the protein CASSQGGAGYTF.

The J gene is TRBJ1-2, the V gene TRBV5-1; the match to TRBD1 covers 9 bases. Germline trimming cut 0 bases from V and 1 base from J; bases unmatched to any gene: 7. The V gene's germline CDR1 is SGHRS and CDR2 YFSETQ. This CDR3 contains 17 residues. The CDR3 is CASSLGGTGSYNYGYTF. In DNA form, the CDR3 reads TGCGCCAGCAGCTTGGGCGGGACAGGGAGCTATAACTATGGCTACACCTTC.

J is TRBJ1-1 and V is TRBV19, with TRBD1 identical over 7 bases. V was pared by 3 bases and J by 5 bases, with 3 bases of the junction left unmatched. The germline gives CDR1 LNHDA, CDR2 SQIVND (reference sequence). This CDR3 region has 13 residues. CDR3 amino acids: CASSIDRDTEAFF. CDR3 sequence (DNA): TGTGCCAGTAGTATCGACAGGGATACTGAAGCTTTCTTT.

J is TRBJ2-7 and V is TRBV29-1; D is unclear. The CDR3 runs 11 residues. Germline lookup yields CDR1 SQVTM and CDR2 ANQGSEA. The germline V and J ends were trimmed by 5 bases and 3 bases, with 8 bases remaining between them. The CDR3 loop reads CSVFISYEQYF. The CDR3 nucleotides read TGCAGCGTTTTCATCAGCTACGAGCAGTACTTC.

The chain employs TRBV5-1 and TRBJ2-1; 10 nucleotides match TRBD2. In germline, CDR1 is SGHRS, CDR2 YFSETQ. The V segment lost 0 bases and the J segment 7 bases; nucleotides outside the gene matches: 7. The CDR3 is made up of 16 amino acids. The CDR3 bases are TGCGCCAGCAGCTTGGGAGGGGGACTAGCGCCTAATGAGCAGTTCTTC. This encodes CASSLGGGLAPNEQFF.

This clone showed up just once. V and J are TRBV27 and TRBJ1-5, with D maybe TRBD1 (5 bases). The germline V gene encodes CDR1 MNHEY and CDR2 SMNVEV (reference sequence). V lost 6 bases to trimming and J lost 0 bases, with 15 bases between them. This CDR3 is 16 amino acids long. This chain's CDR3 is CASSANRFYSNQPQHF. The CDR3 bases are TGTGCCAGCAGCGCAAACAGGTTTTATAGCAATCAGCCCCAGCATTTT.

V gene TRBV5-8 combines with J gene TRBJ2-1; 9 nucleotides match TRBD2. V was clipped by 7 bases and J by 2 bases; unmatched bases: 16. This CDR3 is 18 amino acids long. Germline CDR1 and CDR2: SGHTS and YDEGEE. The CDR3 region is CASPPMGGRAGTYNEQFF. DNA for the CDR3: TGTGCCAGCCCCCCTATGGGCGGGAGGGCCGGTACCTACAATGAGCAGTTCTTC.

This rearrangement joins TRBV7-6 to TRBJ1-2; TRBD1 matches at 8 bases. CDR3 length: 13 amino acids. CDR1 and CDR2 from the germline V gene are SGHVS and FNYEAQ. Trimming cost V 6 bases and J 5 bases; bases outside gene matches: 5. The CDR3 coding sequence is TGTGCCAGCAGTTCAGACAGGGGTTATGGCTACACCTTC. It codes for CASSSDRGYGYTF.

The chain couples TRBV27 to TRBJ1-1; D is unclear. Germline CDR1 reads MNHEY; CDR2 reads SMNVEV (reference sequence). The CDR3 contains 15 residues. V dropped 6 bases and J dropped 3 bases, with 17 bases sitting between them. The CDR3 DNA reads TGTGCCAGCAGGACCCAAGGGAAGAGGGACACTGAAGCTTTCTTT. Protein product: CASRTQGKRDTEAFF.

The CDR3 region is CASSFGRDSAYEQYF. In DNA form, the CDR3 reads TGTGCCAGCAGCTTCGGCCGGGACAGTGCCTACGAGCAGTACTTC. V usage is TRBV5-4 and J usage is TRBJ2-7, with 7 nucleotides matching TRBD1. The length of the CDR3 is 15 residues. J lost 2 bases, V lost 2 bases, and 7 bases had no gene match. Per the germline V gene, CDR1 is SGHNT and CDR2 is YYREEE (reference sequence). The full variable domain, rest sourced from reference TRBV5-4 and TRBJ2-7, is ETGVTQSPTHLIKTRGQQVTLRCSSQSGHNTVSWYQQALGQGPQFIFQYYREEENGRGNFPPRFSGLQFPNYSSELNVNALELDDSALYLCASSFGRDSAYEQYFGPGTRLTVT.

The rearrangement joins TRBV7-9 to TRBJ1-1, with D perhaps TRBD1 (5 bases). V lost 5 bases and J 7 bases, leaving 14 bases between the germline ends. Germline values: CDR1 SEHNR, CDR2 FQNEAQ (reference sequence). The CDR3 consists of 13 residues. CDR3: CASSRRQTVEAFF. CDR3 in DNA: TGTGCCAGCAGCCGAAGACAGACTGTTGAAGCTTTCTTT.

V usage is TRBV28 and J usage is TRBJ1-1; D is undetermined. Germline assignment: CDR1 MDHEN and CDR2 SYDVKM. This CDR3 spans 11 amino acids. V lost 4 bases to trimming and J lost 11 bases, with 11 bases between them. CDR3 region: CASSWRDRAFF. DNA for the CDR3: TGTGCCAGCAGTTGGCGGGATCGTGCTTTCTTT.

The CDR3 region is CASSSPITGGAEAFF. The DNA for the CDR3 is TGTGCCAGCAGTTCACCAATTACAGGGGGAGCTGAAGCTTTCTTT. The chain carries TRBV28 and TRBJ1-1; TRBD1 agrees at 8 bases. The CDR3 runs to 15 residues. The V and J ends lost 4 bases and 6 bases, in that order; junction bases with no gene match: 10. CDR1 is MDHEN, CDR2 SYDVKM, per germline.

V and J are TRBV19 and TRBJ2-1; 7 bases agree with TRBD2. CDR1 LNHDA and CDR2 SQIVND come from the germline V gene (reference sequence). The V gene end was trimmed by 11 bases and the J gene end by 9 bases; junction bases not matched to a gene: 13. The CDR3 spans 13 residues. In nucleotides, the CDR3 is TGTGCCTCCTGGGGAGGGCAGGGAGGTGAGCAGTTCTTC. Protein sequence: CASWGGQGGEQFF.

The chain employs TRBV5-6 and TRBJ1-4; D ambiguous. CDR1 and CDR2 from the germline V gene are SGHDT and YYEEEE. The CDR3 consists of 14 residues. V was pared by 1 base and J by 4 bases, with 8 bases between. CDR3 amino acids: CASSLLLSNEKLFF. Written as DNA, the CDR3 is TGTGCCAGCAGCTTGCTCCTGAGTAATGAAAAACTGTTTTTT.

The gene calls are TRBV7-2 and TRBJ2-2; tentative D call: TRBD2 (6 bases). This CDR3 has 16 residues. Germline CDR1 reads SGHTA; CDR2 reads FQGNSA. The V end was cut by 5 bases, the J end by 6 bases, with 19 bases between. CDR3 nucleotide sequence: TGTGCCAGCAGCCCACGGCGGGTAGCGGTCTCCGGGGAGCTGTTTTTT. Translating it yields CASSPRRVAVSGELFF.

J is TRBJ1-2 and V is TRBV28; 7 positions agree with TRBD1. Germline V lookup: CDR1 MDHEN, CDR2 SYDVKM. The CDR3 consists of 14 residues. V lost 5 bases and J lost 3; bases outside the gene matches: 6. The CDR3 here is CASSPRGQYYGYTF. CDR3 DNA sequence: TGTGCCAGCAGTCCGAGGGGACAGTACTATGGCTACACCTTC.

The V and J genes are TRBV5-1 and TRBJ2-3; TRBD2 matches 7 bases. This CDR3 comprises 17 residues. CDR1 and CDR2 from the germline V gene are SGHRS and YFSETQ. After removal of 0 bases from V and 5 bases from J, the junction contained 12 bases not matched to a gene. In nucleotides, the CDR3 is TGCGCCAGCAGCTTGGCCGGTACTAGCGAGAAGAGAGATACGCAGTATTTT. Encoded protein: CASSLAGTSEKRDTQYF.

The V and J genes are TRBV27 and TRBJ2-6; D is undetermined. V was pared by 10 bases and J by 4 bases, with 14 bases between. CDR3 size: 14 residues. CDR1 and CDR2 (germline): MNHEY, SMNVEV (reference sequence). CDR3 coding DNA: TGTGCCACAACCGGAGTCTCCGGGGCCAACGTCCTGACTTTC. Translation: CATTGVSGANVLTF.

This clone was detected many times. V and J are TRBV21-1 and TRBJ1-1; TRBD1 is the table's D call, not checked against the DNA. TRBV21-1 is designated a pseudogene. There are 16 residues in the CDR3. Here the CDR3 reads CASSKGQGALNTEAFF. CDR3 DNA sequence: TGTGCCAGCAGCAAAGGACAGGGGGCGTTGAACACTGAAGCTTTCTTT.

This chain's CDR3 is CASSPFGQKINYGYTF. The CDR3 nucleotides are TGTGCCAGCTCACCCTTTGGACAGAAAATTAACTATGGCTACACCTTC. V is TRBV18 and J is TRBJ1-2; a possible D gene is TRBD1 (6 bases). CDR1 and CDR2 (germline): KGHSH, LQKENI. CDR3 length: 16 residues. V lost 3 bases and J lost 1, with 15 bases in between. Full variable domain (rest looked up from reference TRBV18 and TRBJ1-2): NAGVMQNPRHLVRRRGQEARLRCSPMKGHSHVYWYRQLPEEGLKFMVYLQKENIIDESGMPKERFSAEFPKEGPSILRIQQVVRGDSAAYFCASSPFGQKINYGYTFGSGTRLTVV.

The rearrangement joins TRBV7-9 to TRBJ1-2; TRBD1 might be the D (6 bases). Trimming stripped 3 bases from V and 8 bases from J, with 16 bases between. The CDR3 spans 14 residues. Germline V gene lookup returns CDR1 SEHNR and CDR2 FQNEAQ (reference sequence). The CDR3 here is CASSLERGTIGYTF. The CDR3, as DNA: TGTGCCAGCAGCTTGGAAAGGGGGACTATCGGCTACACCTTC.

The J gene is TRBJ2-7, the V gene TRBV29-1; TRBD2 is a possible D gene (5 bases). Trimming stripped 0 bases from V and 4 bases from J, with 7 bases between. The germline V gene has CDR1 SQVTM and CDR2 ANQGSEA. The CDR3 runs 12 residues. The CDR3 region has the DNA TGCAGCGTTGAAGATCGGGGATACGAGCAGTACTTC. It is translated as CSVEDRGYEQYF.